This entry lists 2 T cell receptor beta chains sequenced from one sample in a study of regulatory T cells in long-lasting Graves disease. The authors built TCR beta libraries using iRepertoire HTBI primers and Arm-PCR of CDR3 regions. One entry per CDR3 protein results from TCRdb running MiXCR on the multiplex PCR reads. The sample has about 220,000 distinct CDR3 sequences; roughly 19% are singletons. Time point specified: newly diagnosed GD, antithyroid drugs for less than 3 months. RNA from PBMCs was the source of the TCR library. This sample was shared with a second study, whose subject was T cells in Graves' hyperthyroidism and ophthalmopathy.

Sample: peripheral blood mononuclear cells (PBMCs), taken at new diagnosis, from a patient treated with antithyroid drugs. The receptors shown here come from a woman aged 25-40 years with Graves disease.

This clonotype has a count of ten or more. The rearrangement uses TRBV11-2 and TRBJ2-7; 7 bases match TRBD1. Trimming at V came to 5 bases and at J to 3 bases, leaving 4 bases not matched to a gene. The CDR3 length is 13 residues. CDR1 and CDR2 from the germline V gene are SGHAT and FQNNGV. This chain's CDR3 is CASSTGDSYEQYF. For the CDR3, the DNA is TGTGCCAGCAGCACAGGGGACAGCTACGAGCAGTACTTC. The full variable domain, its missing parts supplied by reference TRBV11-2 and TRBJ2-7, is EAGVAQSPRYKIIEKRQSVAFWCNPISGHATLYWYQQILGQGPKLLIQFQNNGVVDDSQLPKDRFSAERLKGVDSTLKIQPAKLEDSAVYLCASSTGDSYEQYFGPGTRLTVT.

In this sample, this clonotype turned up many times. V usage is TRBV28 and J usage is TRBJ2-7; either TRBD1 or TRBD2 may supply D (5 bases each). Germline loops: CDR1 MDHEN, CDR2 SYDVKM. Trimming stripped 11 bases from V and 6 bases from J, with 26 bases between. The CDR3 runs to 15 residues. As DNA, the CDR3 is TGTGCCGTCATCGGGGCAGGGATAGACTCCCTCGAGCAGTACTTC. Its protein product is CAVIGAGIDSLEQYF.